Reported below is one TCR beta chain. Its antigen specificity is not known. Per-base quality was not reported, and no clone a single base away is much larger than it. Via the germline V gene, CDR1 is KGHSH and CDR2 LQKENI. Including the terminal cysteine and phenylalanine, the CDR3 comprises 18 residues. The entry retains the CDR3 DNA only, 54 bases that are in frame from base 1. V is trimmed back by 1 base and J by 1 base, and the junction contains 8 bases that no gene match accounts for. For TCR beta library preparation, about 2 micrograms of genomic DNA were isolated from cryopreserved PBMCs. Longitudinal blood samples from CLL patients on ibrutinib monotherapy were analyzed using high-throughput TCR beta sequencing. The patients were enrolled in a single-center, open-label phase 2 trial of ibrutinib monotherapy. This specimen comes from a study of cytotoxic CD8 clonotypes in ibrutinib-treated CLL (TCRdb year 2021). Notes on the research overall: In this cohort, 15 or so patients were treatment-naive and about ten were relapsed/refractory, while 17 to 18 had unmutated IGHV. Samples averaged roughly 280,000 productive templates and 90,000 to 95,000 productive rearrangements. Of the 90 or so participants in the trial, about two dozen had longitudinal samples available. The response samples were drawn at a median of approximately 12 months into treatment, with a range of roughly 6 to 36 months. Cryopreserved peripheral blood mononuclear cells were collected at three points: before therapy, at response, and at either sustained remission or disease progression. Responses were partial in some 24 patients and complete in 2; after median approximately 69 months follow-up, 14 stayed in remission and 12 progressed. The paper's findings and limits, for the study overall: Baseline clonality was found to be higher than that of age-matched healthy donors and was strongly correlated with circulating CD8+ T-cell counts. An increase in clonality was observed at ibrutinib response, with clonality remaining stable during sustained remission and falling back toward baseline at progression. Sampling times were not matched between patients in sustained remission and patients whose disease was progressing, and lymph node repertoires were not examined. Public clonotypes were rare and either contracted or stayed stable during treatment, and the rise in clonality at ibrutinib response reflected the expansion of private clonotypes.

Each clonotype received, on average, 10x coverage in deep resolution sequencing performed on a MiSeq, where the target depth lay between 1 in 1 million and 1 in 200,000 T cells. The immunoSEQ hsTCRB Kit was used to generate TCR beta libraries. On the authors' methods: ImmunoSEQ Data Assistant and ImmunoSEQ Analyzer were used for data analysis, and V, D and J genes were assigned according to IMGT definitions. Clonality was computed as one minus normalized Shannon entropy of productive rearrangement frequencies, ranging from 0 to 1. Only overrepresented clonotypes making up at least 0.05% of the repertoire of each patient were included in the public clonotype analysis. Repertoires from approximately 13 age-matched healthy donors in immuneACCESS were used as clonality controls. TCRdb carries this immuneACCESS record with in-frame sequences only. Its versions omit some clonotypes, under half of them owing to an unresolved V gene in the studies checked, with the rest unexplained. That table gives V, J and clone size, and the DNA gave D and trimming. This sample lists approximately 330,000 clones; around four fifths were detected once. The ten most abundant clones make up over 5.5% of the sample.

The chain uses TRBV18 and TRBJ2-7, with TRBD2 identical over 12 junction bases. The clonotype was recovered from a human donor with chronic lymphocytic leukemia. This sample comprised PBMCs, obtained before ibrutinib treatment. The DNA sequence is as follows: TGTGCCAGCTCACCACTCGCTAGCGGGAGGGCCAGATCCTACGAGCAGTACTTC. Translated, this gives CASSPLASGRARSYEQYF.